This T cell receptor (beta chain) was captured by sequencing in a study of T-cell memory formation after mild COVID-19. Looking at the study overall: In these data, TCR clusters were largely donor specific.

In its sample, this clonotype was seen a few times. Its antigen is unknown. Looked up from germline, CDR1 is DFQATT and CDR2 is SNEGSKA (reference sequence). The CDR3 consists of 13 residues. V dropped 4 bases and J dropped 2 bases, with 10 bases sitting between them. Overall study results and limits: Later expanders leaned CD4+, whereas day 15 to 85 contracting clones were balanced CD4/CD8. Memory cells collected pre-infection included some clones that later responded, suggesting cross-reactive memory joined.

MiXCR, run by TCRdb on the 5' RACE reads, gives a single entry per CDR3 protein. The data contain 400,000 to 500,000 distinct CDR3 sequences, about 19% of them singletons. This TCR came from an adult woman who had mild COVID-19 (a few samples of this study predate the infection). Cell type and time point are not known. Sequenced input: PBMCs or a T cell subset sorted from them (not recorded which). The V call is TRBV20-1, the J call TRBJ2-3; possibly TRBD1 or TRBD2 for D (5 bases each). This CDR3 reads CSATGASTDTQYF. As DNA, the CDR3 is TGCAGTGCTACCGGGGCGTCCACAGATACGCAGTATTTT.